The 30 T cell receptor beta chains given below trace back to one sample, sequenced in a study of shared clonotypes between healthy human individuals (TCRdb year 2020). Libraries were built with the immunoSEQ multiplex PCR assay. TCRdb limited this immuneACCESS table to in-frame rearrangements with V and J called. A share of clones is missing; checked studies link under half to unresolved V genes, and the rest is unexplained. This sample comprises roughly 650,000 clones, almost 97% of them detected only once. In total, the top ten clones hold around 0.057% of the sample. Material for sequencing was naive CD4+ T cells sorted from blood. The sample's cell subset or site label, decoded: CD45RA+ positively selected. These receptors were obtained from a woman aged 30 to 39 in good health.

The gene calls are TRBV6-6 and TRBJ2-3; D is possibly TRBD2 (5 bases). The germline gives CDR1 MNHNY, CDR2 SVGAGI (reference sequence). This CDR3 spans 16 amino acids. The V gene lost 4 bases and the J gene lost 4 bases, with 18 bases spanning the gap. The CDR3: CASSSPGSSGADTQYF. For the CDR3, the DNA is TGTGCCAGCAGTTCCCCGGGATCCTCTGGCGCAGATACGCAGTATTTT.

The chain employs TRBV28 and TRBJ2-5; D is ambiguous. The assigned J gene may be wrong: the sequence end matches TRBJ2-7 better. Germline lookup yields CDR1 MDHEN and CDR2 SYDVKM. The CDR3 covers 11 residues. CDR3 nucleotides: TGTGCCAGCAGTTCGAACTACGAGCAGTACTTC. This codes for CASSSNYEQYF.

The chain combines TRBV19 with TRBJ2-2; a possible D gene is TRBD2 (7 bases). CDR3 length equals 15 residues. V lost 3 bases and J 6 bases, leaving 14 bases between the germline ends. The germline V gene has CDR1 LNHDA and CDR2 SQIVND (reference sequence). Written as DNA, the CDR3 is TGTGCCAGTAGTATTCGGGGGGCGGGCGCCGGGGAGCTGTTTTTT. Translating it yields CASSIRGAGAGELFF.

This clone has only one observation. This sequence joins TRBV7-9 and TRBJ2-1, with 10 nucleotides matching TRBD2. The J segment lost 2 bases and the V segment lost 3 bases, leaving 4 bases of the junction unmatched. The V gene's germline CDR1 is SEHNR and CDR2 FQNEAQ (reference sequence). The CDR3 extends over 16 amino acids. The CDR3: CASSFLSGRTYNEQFF. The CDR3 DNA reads TGTGCCAGCAGCTTCCTTAGCGGGAGGACCTACAATGAGCAGTTCTTC.

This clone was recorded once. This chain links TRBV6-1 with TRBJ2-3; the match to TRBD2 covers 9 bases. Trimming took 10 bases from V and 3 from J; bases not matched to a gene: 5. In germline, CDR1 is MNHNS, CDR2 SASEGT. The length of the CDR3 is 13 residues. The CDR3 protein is CATAGGLTDTQYF. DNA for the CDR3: TGTGCCACTGCGGGAGGGTTGACAGATACGCAGTATTTT.

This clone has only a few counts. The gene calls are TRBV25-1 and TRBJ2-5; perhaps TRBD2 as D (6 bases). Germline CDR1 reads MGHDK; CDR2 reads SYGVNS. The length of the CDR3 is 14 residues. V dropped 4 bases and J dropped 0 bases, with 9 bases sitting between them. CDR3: CASSVGGNQETQYF. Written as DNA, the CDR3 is TGTGCCAGCAGTGTGGGGGGTAACCAAGAGACCCAGTACTTC.

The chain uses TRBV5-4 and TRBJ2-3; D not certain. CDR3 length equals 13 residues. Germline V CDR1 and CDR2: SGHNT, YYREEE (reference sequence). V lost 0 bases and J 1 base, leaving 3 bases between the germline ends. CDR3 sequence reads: CASSLEGTDTQYF. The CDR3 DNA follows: TGTGCCAGCAGCTTGGAAGGCACAGATACGCAGTATTTT.

CDR3 protein: CASSLRGGAYEQYF. DNA for the CDR3: TGTGCCAGCAGCTTACGAGGGGGCGCCTACGAGCAGTACTTC. The chain uses TRBV5-6 and TRBJ2-7; 7 bases line up with TRBD1. Germline CDR1 and CDR2: SGHDT and YYEEEE. The J segment lost 2 bases and the V segment lost 2 bases, leaving 4 bases of the junction unmatched. This CDR3 has 14 residues.

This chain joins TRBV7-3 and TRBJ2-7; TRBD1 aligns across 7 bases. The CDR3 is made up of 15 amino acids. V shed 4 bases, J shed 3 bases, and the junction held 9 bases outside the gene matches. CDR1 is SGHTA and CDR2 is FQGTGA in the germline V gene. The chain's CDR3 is CASSSKPGQSYEQYF. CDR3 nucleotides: TGTGCCAGCAGCTCCAAACCGGGACAGAGCTACGAGCAGTACTTC.

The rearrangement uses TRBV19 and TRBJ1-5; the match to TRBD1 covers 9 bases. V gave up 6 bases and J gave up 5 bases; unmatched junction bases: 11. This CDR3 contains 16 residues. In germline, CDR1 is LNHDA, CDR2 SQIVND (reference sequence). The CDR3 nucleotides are TGTGCCAGTAGCAAACAAACAGGGGGCCTACATCAGCCCCAGCATTTT. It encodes CASSKQTGGLHQPQHF.

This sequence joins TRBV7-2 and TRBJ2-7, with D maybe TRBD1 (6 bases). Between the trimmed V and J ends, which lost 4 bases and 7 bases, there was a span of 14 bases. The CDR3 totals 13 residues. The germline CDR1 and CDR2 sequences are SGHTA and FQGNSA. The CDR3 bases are TGTGCCAGCAGCTCTATACAGGGACGGGAGCAGTACTTC. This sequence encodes CASSSIQGREQYF.

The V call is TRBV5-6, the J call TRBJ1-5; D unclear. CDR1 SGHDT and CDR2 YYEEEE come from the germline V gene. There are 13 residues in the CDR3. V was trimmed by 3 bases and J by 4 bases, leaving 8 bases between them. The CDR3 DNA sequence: TGTGCCAGCAGCTACGGACGGAATCAGCCCCAGCATTTT. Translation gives CASSYGRNQPQHF.

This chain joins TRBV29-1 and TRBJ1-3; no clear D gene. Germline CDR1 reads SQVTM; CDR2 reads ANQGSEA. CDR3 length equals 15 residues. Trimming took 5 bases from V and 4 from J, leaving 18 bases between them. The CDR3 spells CSVRMGSAWGNTIYF. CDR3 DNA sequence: TGCAGCGTTCGTATGGGTTCCGCGTGGGGAAACACCATATATTTT.

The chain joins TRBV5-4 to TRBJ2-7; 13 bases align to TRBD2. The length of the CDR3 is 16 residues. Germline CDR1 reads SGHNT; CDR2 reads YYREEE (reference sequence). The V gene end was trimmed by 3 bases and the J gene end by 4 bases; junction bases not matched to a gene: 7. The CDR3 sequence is CASSSGGLAGVYEQYF. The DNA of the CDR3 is TGTGCCAGCAGCTCCGGAGGACTAGCGGGAGTTTACGAGCAGTACTTC.

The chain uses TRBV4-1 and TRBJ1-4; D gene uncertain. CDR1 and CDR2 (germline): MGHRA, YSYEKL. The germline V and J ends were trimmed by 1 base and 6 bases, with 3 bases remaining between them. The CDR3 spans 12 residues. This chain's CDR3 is CASSQADEKLFF. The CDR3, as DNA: TGCGCCAGCAGCCAAGCTGATGAAAAACTGTTTTTT.

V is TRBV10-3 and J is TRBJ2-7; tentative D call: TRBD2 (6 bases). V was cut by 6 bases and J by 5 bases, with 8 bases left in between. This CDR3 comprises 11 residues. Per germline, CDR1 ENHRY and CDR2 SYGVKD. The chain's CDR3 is CAIRGGDEQYF. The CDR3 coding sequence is TGTGCCATCAGGGGGGGAGACGAGCAGTACTTC.

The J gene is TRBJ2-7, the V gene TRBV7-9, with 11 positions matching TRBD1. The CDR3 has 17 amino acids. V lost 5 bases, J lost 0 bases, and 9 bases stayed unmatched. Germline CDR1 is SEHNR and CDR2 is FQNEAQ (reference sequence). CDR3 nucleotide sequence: TGTGCCAGCAGCCATCCTACCGGGACAGGGGGCTCCTACGAGCAGTACTTC. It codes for CASSHPTGTGGSYEQYF.

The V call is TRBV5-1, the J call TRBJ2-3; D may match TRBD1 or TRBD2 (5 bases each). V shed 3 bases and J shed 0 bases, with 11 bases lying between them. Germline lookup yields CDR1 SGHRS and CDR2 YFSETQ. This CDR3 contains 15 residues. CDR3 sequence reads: CASSSRGDSTDTQYF. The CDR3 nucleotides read TGCGCCAGCAGCTCACGAGGGGACAGCACAGATACGCAGTATTTT.

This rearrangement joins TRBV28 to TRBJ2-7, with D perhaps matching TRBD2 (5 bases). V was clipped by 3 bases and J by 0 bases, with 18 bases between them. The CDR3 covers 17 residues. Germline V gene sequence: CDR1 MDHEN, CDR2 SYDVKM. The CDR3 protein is CASSLRPSLRSSYEQYF. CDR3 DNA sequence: TGTGCCAGCAGTTTGCGTCCTAGCCTCCGTAGCTCCTACGAGCAGTACTTC.

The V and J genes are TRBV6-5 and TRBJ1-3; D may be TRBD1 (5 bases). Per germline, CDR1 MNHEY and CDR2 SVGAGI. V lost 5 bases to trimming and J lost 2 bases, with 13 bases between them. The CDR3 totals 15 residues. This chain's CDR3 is CASSPNRQTGNTIYF. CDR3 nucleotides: TGTGCCAGCAGTCCAAACCGACAGACTGGAAACACCATATATTTT.

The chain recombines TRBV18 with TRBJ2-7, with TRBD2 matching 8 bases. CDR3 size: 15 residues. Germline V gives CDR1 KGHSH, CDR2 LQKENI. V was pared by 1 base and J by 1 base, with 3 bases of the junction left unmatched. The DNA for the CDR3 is TGTGCCAGCTCACCACGGATAGCGGGGTCCTACGAGCAGTACTTC. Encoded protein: CASSPRIAGSYEQYF.

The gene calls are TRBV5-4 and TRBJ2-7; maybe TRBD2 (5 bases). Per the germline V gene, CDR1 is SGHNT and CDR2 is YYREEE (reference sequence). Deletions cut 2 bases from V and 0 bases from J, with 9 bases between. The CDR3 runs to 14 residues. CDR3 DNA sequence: TGTGCCAGCAGCTTACCTGGGAGCTCCTACGAGCAGTACTTC. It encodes CASSLPGSSYEQYF.

CDR3 region: CASSSQGQRTQYF. Written as DNA, the CDR3 is TGTGCCAGCAGCTCCCAGGGGCAAAGGACCCAGTACTTC. The chain combines TRBV11-1 with TRBJ2-5; D might be TRBD1 (6 bases). Germline V gene data show CDR1 as SGHAT and CDR2 as FQDESV (reference sequence). There are 13 residues in the CDR3. The germline V and J ends were trimmed by 4 bases and 7 bases, with 13 bases remaining between them. The full variable domain, with the rest looked up from reference TRBV11-1 and TRBJ2-5, is EAEVAQSPRYKITEKSQAVAFWCDPISGHATLYWYRQILGQGPELLVQFQDESVVDDSQLPKDRFSAERLKGVDSTLKIQPAELGDSAMYLCASSSQGQRTQYFGPGTRLLVL.

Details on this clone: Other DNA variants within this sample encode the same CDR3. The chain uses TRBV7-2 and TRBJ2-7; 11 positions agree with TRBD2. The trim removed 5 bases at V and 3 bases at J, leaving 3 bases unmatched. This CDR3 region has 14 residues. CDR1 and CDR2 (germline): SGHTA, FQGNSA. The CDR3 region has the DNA TGTGCCAGCAGCCTAACTAGCGGGAGCTACGAGCAGTACTTC. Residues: CASSLTSGSYEQYF.

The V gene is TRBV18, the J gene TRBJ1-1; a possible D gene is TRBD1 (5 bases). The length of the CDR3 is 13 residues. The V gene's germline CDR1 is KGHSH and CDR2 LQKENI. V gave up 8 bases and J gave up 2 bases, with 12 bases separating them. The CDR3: CASTTEENTEAFF. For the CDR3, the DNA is TGTGCCAGCACGACAGAGGAAAACACTGAAGCTTTCTTT.

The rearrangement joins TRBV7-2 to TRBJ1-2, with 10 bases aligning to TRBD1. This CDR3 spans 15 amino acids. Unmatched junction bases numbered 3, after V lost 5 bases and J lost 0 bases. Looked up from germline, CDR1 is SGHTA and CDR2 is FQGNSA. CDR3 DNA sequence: TGTGCCAGCAGCCGGGGACAGGGGCCTAACTATGGCTACACCTTC. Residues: CASSRGQGPNYGYTF.

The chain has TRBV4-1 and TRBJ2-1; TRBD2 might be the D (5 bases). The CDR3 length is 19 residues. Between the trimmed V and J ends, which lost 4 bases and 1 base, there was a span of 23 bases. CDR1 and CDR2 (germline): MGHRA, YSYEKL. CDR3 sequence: CASSPPGANLRGSYNEQFF. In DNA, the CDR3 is TGCGCCAGCAGCCCGCCGGGTGCAAACCTTCGAGGGTCCTACAATGAGCAGTTCTTC.

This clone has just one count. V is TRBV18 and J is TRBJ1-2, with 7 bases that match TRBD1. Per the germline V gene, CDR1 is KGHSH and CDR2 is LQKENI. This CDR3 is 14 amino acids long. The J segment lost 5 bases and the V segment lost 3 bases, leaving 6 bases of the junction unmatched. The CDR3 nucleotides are TGTGCCAGCTCACCTTCCGGGACAGCATATGGCTACACCTTC. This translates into CASSPSGTAYGYTF.

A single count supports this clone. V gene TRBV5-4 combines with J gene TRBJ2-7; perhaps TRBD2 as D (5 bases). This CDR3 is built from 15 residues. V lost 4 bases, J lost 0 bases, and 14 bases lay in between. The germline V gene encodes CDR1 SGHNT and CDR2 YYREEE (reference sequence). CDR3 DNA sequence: TGTGCCAGCAGCCCCGGGATTCTGAGCTCCTACGAGCAGTACTTC. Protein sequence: CASSPGILSSYEQYF.

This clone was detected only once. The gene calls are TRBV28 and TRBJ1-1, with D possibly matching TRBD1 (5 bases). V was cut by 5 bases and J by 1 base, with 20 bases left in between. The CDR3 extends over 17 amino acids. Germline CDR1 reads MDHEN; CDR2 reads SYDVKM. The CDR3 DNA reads TGTGCCAGCAGTACCCCAATGGGGGGTCTTCCGAACACTGAAGCTTTCTTT. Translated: CASSTPMGGLPNTEAFF. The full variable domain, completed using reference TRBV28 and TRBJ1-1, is DVKVTQSSRYLVKRTGEKVFLECVQDMDHENMFWYRQDPGLGLRLIYFSYDVKMKEKGDIPEGYSVSREKKERFSLILESASTNQTSMYLCASSTPMGGLPNTEAFFGQGTRLTVV.